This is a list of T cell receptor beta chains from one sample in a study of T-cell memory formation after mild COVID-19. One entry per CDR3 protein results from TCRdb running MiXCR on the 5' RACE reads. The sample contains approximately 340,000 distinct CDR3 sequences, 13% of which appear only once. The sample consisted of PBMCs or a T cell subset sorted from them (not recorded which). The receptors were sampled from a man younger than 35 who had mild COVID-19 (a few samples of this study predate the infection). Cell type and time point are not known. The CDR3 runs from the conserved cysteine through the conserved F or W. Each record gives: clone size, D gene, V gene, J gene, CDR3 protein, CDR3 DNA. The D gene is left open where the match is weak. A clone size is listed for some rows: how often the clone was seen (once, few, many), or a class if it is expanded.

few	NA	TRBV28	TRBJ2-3	CASTQTVSTDTQYF	TGTGCCAGCACGCAGACAGTCAGCACAGATACGCAGTATTTT
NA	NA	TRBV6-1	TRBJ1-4	CASSEATGRLKLFF	TGTGCCAGCAGTGAAGCAACAGGGCGGTTAAAACTGTTTTTT
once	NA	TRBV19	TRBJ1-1	CASSITVNTEAFF	TGTGCCAGTAGTATAACGGTGAACACTGAAGCTTTCTTT
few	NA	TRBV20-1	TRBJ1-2	CSATVLNYGYTF	TGCAGTGCGACAGTACTTAACTATGGCTACACCTTC
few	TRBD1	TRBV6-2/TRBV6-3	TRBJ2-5	CASREGQVAETQYF	TGTGCCAGCAGAGAAGGACAGGTCGCAGAGACCCAGTACTTC
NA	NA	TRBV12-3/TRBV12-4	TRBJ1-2	CASSQSQDYGYTF	TGTGCCAGCAGCCAATCACAGGACTATGGCTACACCTTC
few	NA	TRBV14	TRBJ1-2	CASSHDLISGYTF	TGTGCCAGCAGCCATGACCTTATCAGTGGCTACACCTTC
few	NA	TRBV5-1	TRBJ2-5	CASSQDNQETQYF	TGCGCCAGCAGCCAGGACAACCAAGAGACCCAGTACTTC
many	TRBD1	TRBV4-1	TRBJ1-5	CASTQGDSRDQPQHF	TGCGCCAGCACCCAGGGGGATTCCAGAGATCAGCCCCAGCATTTT
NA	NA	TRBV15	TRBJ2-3	CATSRDASWQYF	TGTGCCACCAGCAGAGACGCCTCCTGGCAGTATTTT
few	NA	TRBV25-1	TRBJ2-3	CASSEFGPALGDTQYF	TGTGCCAGCAGTGAATTTGGCCCGGCATTAGGAGATACGCAGTATTTT
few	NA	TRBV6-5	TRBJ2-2	CASSYSFLAAGELFF	TGTGCCAGCAGTTACTCTTTCCTAGCAGCCGGGGAGCTGTTTTTT
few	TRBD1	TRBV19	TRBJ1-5	CASSIGGTGLNQPQHF	TGTGCCAGTAGTATAGGCGGGACAGGCCTTAATCAGCCCCAGCATTTT
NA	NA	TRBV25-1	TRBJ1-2	CASSEGGGYGYTF	TGTGCCAGCAGTGAAGGGGGCGGGTATGGCTACACCTTC
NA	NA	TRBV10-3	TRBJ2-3	CAISNPTQGEDTQYF	TGTGCCATCAGTAACCCGACCCAAGGGGAGGATACGCAGTATTTT
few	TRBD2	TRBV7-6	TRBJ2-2	CASRGLAGTGELFF	TGTGCCAGCAGGGGACTAGCAGGCACCGGGGAGCTGTTTTTT
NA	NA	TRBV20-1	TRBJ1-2	CSARDRSRDYGYTF	TGCAGTGCTAGAGATCGGTCCAGGGACTATGGCTACACCTTC
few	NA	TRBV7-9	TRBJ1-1	CASSLAIGGEGITEAFF	TGTGCCAGCAGCTTAGCTATCGGGGGCGAAGGGATCACTGAAGCTTTCTTT
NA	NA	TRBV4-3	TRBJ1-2	CASSQENREGHGYTF	TGCGCCAGCAGCCAAGAAAACAGGGAAGGGCATGGCTACACCTTC
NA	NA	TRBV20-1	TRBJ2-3	CSARGDGGGWTDTQYF	TGCAGTGCTAGGGGGGATGGGGGAGGTTGGACAGATACGCAGTATTTT
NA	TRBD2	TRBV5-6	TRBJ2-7	CASSLSGLAERGYF	TGTGCCAGCAGCTTGTCCGGGCTAGCGGAGAGAGGGTACTTC
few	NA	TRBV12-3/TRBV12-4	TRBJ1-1	CASDQPGSDEAFF	TGTGCCAGCGACCAGCCAGGGTCGGATGAAGCTTTCTTT
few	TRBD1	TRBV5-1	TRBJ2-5	CASSLGTGLTQETQYF	TGCGCCAGCAGCCTCGGGACAGGCCTGACCCAAGAGACCCAGTACTTC
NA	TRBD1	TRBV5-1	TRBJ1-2	CASTQGGRNYGYTF	TGCGCCAGCACCCAGGGGGGACGGAACTATGGCTACACCTTC
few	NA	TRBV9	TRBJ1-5	CASSVGGGASQPQHF	TGTGCCAGCAGCGTAGGTGGAGGGGCGAGCCAGCCCCAGCATTTT
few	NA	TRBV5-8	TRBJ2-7	CASSLGRPNYEQYF	TGTGCCAGCAGCTTGGGCCGACCAAACTACGAGCAGTACTTC
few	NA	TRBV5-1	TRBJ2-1	CASFGGGGRSEQFF	TGCGCCAGCTTCGGAGGGGGGGGCCGTAGTGAGCAGTTCTTC
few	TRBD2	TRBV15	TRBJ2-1	CATSSGGSGGPMRNEQFF	TGTGCCACCAGCAGTGGAGGCAGCGGGGGGCCCATGAGAAATGAGCAGTTCTTC
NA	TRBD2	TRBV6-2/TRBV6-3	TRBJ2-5	CASSLGLFQETQYF	TGTGCCAGCAGTCTGGGACTATTCCAAGAGACCCAGTACTTC
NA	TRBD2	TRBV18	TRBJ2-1	CASSPPRLAGANEQFF	TGTGCCAGCTCACCACCTCGACTAGCGGGGGCAAATGAGCAGTTCTTC
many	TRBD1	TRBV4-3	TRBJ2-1	CASSRKLSSGTATRYNEQFF	TGCGCCAGCAGCCGCAAACTCAGTTCCGGGACAGCGACCAGATACAATGAGCAGTTCTTC
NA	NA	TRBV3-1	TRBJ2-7	CASSRFQGGLDYEQYF	TGTGCCAGCAGCCGGTTCCAGGGGGGCCTAGACTACGAGCAGTACTTC
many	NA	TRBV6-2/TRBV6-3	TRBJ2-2	CASSRGEGDTGELFF	TGTGCCAGCAGCCGTGGGGAAGGTGACACCGGGGAGCTGTTTTTT
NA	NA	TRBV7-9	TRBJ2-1	CASGLVHEQFF	TGTGCCAGCGGCCTTGTCCATGAGCAGTTCTTC
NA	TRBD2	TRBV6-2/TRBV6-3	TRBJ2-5	CASRRGVLAGEQETQYF	TGTGCCAGCAGACGAGGCGTCCTAGCGGGGGAGCAAGAGACCCAGTACTTC
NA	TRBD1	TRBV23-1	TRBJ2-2	CASSFKVQGSTGELFF	TGCGCCAGCAGTTTTAAAGTACAGGGGTCGACCGGGGAGCTGTTTTTT
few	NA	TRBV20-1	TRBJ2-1	CSGIGYNEQFF	TGCAGTGGAATAGGTTACAATGAGCAGTTCTTC
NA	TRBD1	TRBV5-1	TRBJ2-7	CASKFAGTEYEQYF	TGCGCCAGTAAATTCGCCGGGACAGAGTACGAGCAGTACTTC
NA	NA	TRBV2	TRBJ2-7	CASTVGFGNYEQYF	TGTGCCAGCACCGTAGGGTTTGGCAACTACGAGCAGTACTTC
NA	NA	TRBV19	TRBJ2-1	CASSIVAGTYNEQFF	TGTGCCAGTAGTATAGTGGCGGGGACATACAATGAGCAGTTCTTC
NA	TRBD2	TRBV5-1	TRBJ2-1	CASSRTSGSNEQFF	TGCGCCAGCAGCAGGACTAGCGGGAGCAATGAGCAGTTCTTC
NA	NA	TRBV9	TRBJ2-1	CASSVASGLYNEQFF	TGTGCCAGCAGCGTAGCATCAGGCCTCTACAATGAGCAGTTCTTC
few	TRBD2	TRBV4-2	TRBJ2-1	CASSQGPGGGYNEQFF	TGTGCCAGCAGCCAAGGGCCTGGCGGGGGATACAATGAGCAGTTCTTC
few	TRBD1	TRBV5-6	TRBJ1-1	CASSFYQGVDTEAFF	TGTGCCAGCAGCTTTTATCAGGGGGTAGACACTGAAGCTTTCTTT
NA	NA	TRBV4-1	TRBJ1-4	CASSRPPEKLFF	TGCGCCAGCAGCCGACCGCCCGAAAAACTGTTTTTT
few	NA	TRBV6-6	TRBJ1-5	CASSYVGTHQPQHF	TGTGCCAGCAGTTACGTAGGGACGCATCAGCCCCAGCATTTT
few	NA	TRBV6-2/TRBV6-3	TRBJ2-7	CASSYSFEVTYEQYF	TGTGCCAGCAGTTACTCCTTCGAGGTAACCTACGAGCAGTACTTC
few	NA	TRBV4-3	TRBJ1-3	CASSLGPGAHFGNTIYF	TGCGCCAGCAGCCTCGGACCGGGGGCGCATTTTGGAAACACCATATATTTT
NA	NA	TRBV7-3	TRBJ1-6	CASSLGLGSPLHF	TGTGCCAGCAGCTTAGGGTTAGGGTCACCCCTCCACTTT
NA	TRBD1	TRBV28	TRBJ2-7	CASIPGQAHEQYF	TGTGCCAGTATACCGGGACAGGCCCACGAGCAGTACTTC
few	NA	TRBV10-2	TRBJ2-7	CASSESGGYEQYF	TGCGCCAGCAGTGAGTCGGGCGGGTACGAGCAGTACTTC
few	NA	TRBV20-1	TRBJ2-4	CSAGGTGNIQYF	TGCAGTGCTGGCGGGACGGGAAACATTCAGTACTTC
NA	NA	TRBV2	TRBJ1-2	CASSEGGLGGYTF	TGTGCCAGCAGTGAAGGAGGGTTAGGAGGCTACACCTTC
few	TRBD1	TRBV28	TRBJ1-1	CASSSPGQGYTEAFF	TGTGCCAGCAGTTCACCGGGACAGGGGTACACTGAAGCTTTCTTT